One sample yielded the 18 T cell receptor beta chains listed below, sequenced in a study of blood T cell repertoires in COVID-19. Profiling relied on immunoSEQ multiplex PCR, and the TCRdb table lists in-frame clones only, not all of them. This table has some 160,000 clones, approximately 80% appearing once. The sample consisted of peripheral blood. All receptors derive from a human donor in a cohort sampled during active COVID-19.

V usage is TRBV27 and J usage is TRBJ2-1; 8 nucleotides match TRBD1. The CDR3 consists of 15 residues. J gave up 7 bases and V 5 bases, and 10 bases lay outside the gene matches. CDR1 and CDR2 from the germline V gene are MNHEY and SMNVEV (reference sequence). CDR3 nucleotide sequence: TGTGCCAGCAGTATCATCCAGGGGGCGCCGAATGAGCAGTTCTTC. It encodes CASSIIQGAPNEQFF.

This sequence joins TRBV19 and TRBJ2-3; D is ambiguous. V lost 6 bases and J 5 bases, leaving 6 bases between the germline ends. The CDR3 runs 11 residues. Germline lookup yields CDR1 LNHDA and CDR2 SQIVND (reference sequence). Here the CDR3 DNA reads TGTGCCAGTAGCTCAGGAGATACGCAGTATTTT. This encodes CASSSGDTQYF.

This chain links TRBV6-5 with TRBJ1-5; TRBD1 agrees at 7 bases. Trimming at V came to 8 bases and at J to 3 bases, leaving 7 bases not matched to a gene. Germline assignment: CDR1 MNHEY and CDR2 SVGAGI. This CDR3 is 14 amino acids long. The CDR3 protein is CASGGTAHNQPQHF. The CDR3 DNA sequence: TGTGCCAGCGGGGGGACAGCGCACAATCAGCCCCAGCATTTT.

The V gene is TRBV7-6, the J gene TRBJ1-5; D gene unclear. Trimming left V 1 base short and J 3 bases short, with 10 bases between. The germline V gene has CDR1 SGHVS and CDR2 FNYEAQ. This CDR3 contains 15 residues. In DNA, the CDR3 is TGTGCCAGCAGCTTAGAGGCAGGCTTCAATCAGCCCCAGCATTTT. Translating it yields CASSLEAGFNQPQHF. Full variable domain (missing parts from reference TRBV7-6 and TRBJ1-5): GAGVSQSPRYKVTKRGQDVALRCDPISGHVSLYWYRQALGQGPEFLTYFNYEAQQDKSGLPNDRFSAERPEGSISTLTIQRTEQRDSAMYRCASSLEAGFNQPQHFGDGTRLSIL.

J is TRBJ1-2 and V is TRBV6-6, with D maybe TRBD1 (6 bases). CDR1 is MNHNY, CDR2 SVGAGI, per germline (reference sequence). V dropped 0 bases and J dropped 2 bases, with 7 bases sitting between them. This CDR3 has 14 residues. This CDR3 is CASSYSDSNYGYTF. The CDR3 DNA reads as TGTGCCAGCAGTTACTCGGACAGCAACTATGGCTACACCTTC.

This clone appeared a single time. V usage is TRBV7-2 and J usage is TRBJ2-7; the D gene is possibly TRBD1 (6 bases). V was trimmed by 2 bases and J by 6 bases, leaving 8 bases between them. This CDR3 has 12 amino acids. Germline CDR1 is SGHTA and CDR2 is FQGNSA. The DNA of the CDR3 is TGTGCCAGCAGCTTAAACAGGGCCGAGCAGTACTTC. Its protein is CASSLNRAEQYF.

The CDR3 protein is CASSQGTDGYTF. Written as DNA, the CDR3 is TGTGCCAGCAGCCAGGGGACAGATGGCTACACCTTC. This sequence joins TRBV3-1 (or the pseudogene TRBV3-2) and TRBJ1-2, with 7 bases identical to TRBD1. The germline CDR1 and CDR2 sequences are LGHDT and YNNKEL (reference sequence). CDR3 length: 12 amino acids. The junction had 1 base not matched to a gene; V was cut back by 3 bases and J by 6 bases.

This clone appeared a single time. The rearrangement uses TRBV6-4 and TRBJ2-3; possible D gene TRBD1, 6 bases. Trimming took 3 bases from V and 6 from J, leaving 10 bases between them. The CDR3 consists of 13 residues. Germline-derived CDR1 and CDR2 are MRHNA and SNTAGT. The CDR3 DNA follows: TGTGCCAGCAGTGAACAGGGTACGGATACGCAGTATTTT. It encodes CASSEQGTDTQYF.

V is TRBV7-9 and J is TRBJ1-2; D is uncertain. The length of the CDR3 is 16 residues. The germline V gene encodes CDR1 SEHNR and CDR2 FQNEAQ (reference sequence). Trimming took 0 bases from V and 7 from J, leaving 18 bases between them. CDR3: CASSLARVSEGRGYTF. DNA for the CDR3: TGTGCCAGCAGCTTAGCGCGAGTTTCGGAGGGCCGTGGCTACACCTTC.

The V gene is TRBV19, the J gene TRBJ1-1, with 10 nucleotides matching TRBD1. Germline V lookup: CDR1 LNHDA, CDR2 SQIVND (reference sequence). The CDR3 sequence is 14 residues long. J lost 5 bases, V lost 8 bases, and 8 bases had no gene match. The CDR3 DNA reads as TGTGCCAGTGCAGACAGGGGGCTGAGGACTGAAGCTTTCTTT. Protein product: CASADRGLRTEAFF.

The chain combines TRBV5-4 with TRBJ2-7; D is undetermined. V lost 2 bases to trimming and J lost 5 bases, with 11 bases between them. This CDR3 spans 13 amino acids. The germline V gene encodes CDR1 SGHNT and CDR2 YYREEE (reference sequence). This chain's CDR3 is CASSLALEDEQYF. As DNA, the CDR3 is TGTGCCAGCAGCTTAGCCCTCGAAGACGAGCAGTACTTC.

This clone occurred once. J is TRBJ2-5 and V is TRBV14; 8 bases map to TRBD1. V was clipped by 4 bases and J by 5 bases; unmatched bases: 9. The CDR3 has 15 amino acids. Germline lookup yields CDR1 SGHDN and CDR2 FVKESK. CDR3 region: CASSPMDRVGETQYF. The CDR3 DNA follows: TGTGCCAGCAGCCCCATGGACAGGGTAGGGGAGACCCAGTACTTC.

A note on this clone: An end of the junction differs from the germline gene, which may be a read error. The chain employs TRBV27 and TRBJ1-1; tentative D call: TRBD1 (5 bases). Germline-derived CDR1 and CDR2 are MNHEY and SMNVEV (reference sequence). The CDR3 is 11 amino acids. The CDR3 spells CPSAGRKEAFF. CDR3 coding DNA: TGCCCCAGCGCGGGGCGGAAAGAAGCTTTCTTT.

The CDR3 DNA is TGTGCCAGCCGCGGAGGGCCGGGAAACATTCAGTACTTC. Translation gives CASRGGPGNIQYF. V usage is TRBV6-5 and J usage is TRBJ2-4; a possible D gene is TRBD2 (6 bases). The CDR3 has 13 residues. V lost 8 bases and J 6 bases, leaving 14 bases between the germline ends. The germline gives CDR1 MNHEY, CDR2 SVGAGI.

The chain is built from TRBV6-2 or TRBV6-3 and TRBJ2-5; 7 bases match TRBD1. After removal of 6 bases from V and 1 base from J, the junction contained 5 bases not matched to a gene. There are 14 residues in the CDR3. Looked up from germline, CDR1 is MNHEY and CDR2 is SVGEGT. The CDR3 DNA sequence: TGTGCCAGCAGCCCAGGGACAGTCCAAGAGACCCAGTACTTC. Translation: CASSPGTVQETQYF.

The genes are TRBV29-1 and TRBJ2-7, with D perhaps TRBD2 (6 bases). Germline V gene lookup returns CDR1 SQVTM and CDR2 ANQGSEA. Trimming left V 0 bases short and J 7 bases short, with 13 bases between. There are 13 residues in the CDR3. DNA for the CDR3: TGCAGCGTTGAAGATCCCAGGGCGGGAGAGCAGTACTTC. The encoded protein is CSVEDPRAGEQYF.

V gene TRBV19 combines with J gene TRBJ2-1; the match to TRBD2 covers 8 bases. The V and J ends lost 7 bases and 0 bases, in that order; junction bases with no gene match: 2. The CDR3 has 14 residues. CDR1 LNHDA and CDR2 SQIVND come from the germline V gene (reference sequence). CDR3 sequence reads: CASTGTSSYNEQFF. In nucleotides, the CDR3 is TGTGCCAGTACCGGGACTAGCTCCTACAATGAGCAGTTCTTC.

The rearrangement joins TRBV11-2 to TRBJ1-2; unclear D gene. Trimming stripped 2 bases from V and 5 bases from J, with 12 bases between. The CDR3 sequence is 14 residues long. Per germline, CDR1 SGHAT and CDR2 FQNNGV. The CDR3 coding sequence is TGTGCCAGCAGCTTACTGGAGACTGCTTATGGCTACACCTTC. This codes for CASSLLETAYGYTF.